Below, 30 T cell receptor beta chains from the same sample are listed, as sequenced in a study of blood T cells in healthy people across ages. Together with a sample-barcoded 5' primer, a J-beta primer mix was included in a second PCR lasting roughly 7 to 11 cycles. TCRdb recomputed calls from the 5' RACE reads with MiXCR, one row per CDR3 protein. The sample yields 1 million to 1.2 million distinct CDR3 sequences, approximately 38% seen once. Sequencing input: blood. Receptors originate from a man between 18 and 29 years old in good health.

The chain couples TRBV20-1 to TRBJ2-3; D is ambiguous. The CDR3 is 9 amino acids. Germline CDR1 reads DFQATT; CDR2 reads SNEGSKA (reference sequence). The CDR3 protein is CRDGDTQYF. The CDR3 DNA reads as TGCAGGGATGGAGATACGCAGTATTTT.

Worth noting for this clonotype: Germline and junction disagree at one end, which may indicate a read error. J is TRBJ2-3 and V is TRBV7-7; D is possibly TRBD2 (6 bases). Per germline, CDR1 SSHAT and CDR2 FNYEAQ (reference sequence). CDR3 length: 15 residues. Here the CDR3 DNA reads TGTGCTAGCAGTAAGGGACTGCTTGACACAGATACGCAGTATTTT. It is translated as CASSKGLLDTDTQYF.

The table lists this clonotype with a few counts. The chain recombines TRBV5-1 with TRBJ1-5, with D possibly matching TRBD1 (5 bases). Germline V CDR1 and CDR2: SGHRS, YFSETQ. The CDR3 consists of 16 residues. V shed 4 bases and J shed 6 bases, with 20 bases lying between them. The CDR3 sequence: CASSTGDGGLGQPQHF. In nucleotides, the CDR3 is TGCGCCAGCAGCACCGGGGACGGGGGGTTAGGTCAGCCCCAGCATTTT.

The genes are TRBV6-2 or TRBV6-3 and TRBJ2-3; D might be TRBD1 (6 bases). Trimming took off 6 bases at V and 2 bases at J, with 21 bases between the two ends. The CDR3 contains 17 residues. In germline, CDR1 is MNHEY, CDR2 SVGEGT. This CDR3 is CASRGPTGHRNTDTQYF. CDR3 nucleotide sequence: TGTGCCAGCAGGGGCCCAACGGGACACCGTAACACAGATACGCAGTATTTT.

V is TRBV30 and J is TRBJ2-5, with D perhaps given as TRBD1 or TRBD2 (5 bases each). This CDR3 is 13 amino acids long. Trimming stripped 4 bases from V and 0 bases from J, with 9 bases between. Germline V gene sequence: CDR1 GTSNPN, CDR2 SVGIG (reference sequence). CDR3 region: CAWNRGNQETQYF. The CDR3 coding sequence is TGTGCCTGGAATCGGGGCAACCAAGAGACCCAGTACTTC.

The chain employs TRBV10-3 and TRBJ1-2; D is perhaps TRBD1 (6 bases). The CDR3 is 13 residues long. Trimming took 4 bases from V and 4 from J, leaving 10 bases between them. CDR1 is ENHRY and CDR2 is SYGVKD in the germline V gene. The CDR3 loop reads CAISGQAGYGYTF. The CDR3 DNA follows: TGTGCCATCAGTGGACAGGCGGGCTATGGCTACACCTTC.

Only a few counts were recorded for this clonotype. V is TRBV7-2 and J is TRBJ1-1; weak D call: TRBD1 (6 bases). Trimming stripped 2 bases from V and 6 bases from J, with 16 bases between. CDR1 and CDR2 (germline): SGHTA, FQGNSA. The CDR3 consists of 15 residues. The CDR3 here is CASSLFQGSAAEAFF. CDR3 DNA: TGTGCCAGCAGCTTATTTCAGGGGTCGGCCGCTGAAGCTTTCTTT.

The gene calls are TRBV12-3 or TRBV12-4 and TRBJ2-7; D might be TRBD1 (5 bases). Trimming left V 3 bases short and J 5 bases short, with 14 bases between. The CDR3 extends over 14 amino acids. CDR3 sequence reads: CASSFGSRANEQYF. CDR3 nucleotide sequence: TGTGCCAGCAGTTTTGGATCCAGGGCGAACGAGCAGTACTTC.

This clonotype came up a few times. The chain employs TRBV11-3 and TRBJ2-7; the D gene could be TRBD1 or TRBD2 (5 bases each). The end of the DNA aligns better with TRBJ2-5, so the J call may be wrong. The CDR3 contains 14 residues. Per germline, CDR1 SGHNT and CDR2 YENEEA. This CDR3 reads CASSLGGVRETQYF. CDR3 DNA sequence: TGTGCCAGCAGCTTAGGAGGGGTTCGAGAGACCCAGTACTTC.

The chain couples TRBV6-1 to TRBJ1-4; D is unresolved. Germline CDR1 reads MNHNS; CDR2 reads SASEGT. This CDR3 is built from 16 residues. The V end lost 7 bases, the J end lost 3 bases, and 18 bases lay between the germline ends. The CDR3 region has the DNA TGTGCCAGCACCCACCCGGCCTTGGGGTCTAATGAAAAACTGTTTTTT. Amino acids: CASTHPALGSNEKLFF.

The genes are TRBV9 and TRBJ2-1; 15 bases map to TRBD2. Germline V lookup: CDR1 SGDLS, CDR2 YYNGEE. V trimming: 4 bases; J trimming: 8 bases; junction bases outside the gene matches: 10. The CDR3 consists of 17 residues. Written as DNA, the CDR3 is TGTGCCAGCAGCCTCAGGACTAGCGGGGGGGCTATGGATGAGCAGTTCTTC. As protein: CASSLRTSGGAMDEQFF. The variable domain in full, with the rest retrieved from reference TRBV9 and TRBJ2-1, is DSGVTQTPKHLITATGQRVTLRCSPRSGDLSVYWYQQSLDQGLQFLIQYYNGEERAKGNILERFSAQQFPDLHSELNLSSLELGDSALYFCASSLRTSGGAMDEQFFGPGTRLTVL.

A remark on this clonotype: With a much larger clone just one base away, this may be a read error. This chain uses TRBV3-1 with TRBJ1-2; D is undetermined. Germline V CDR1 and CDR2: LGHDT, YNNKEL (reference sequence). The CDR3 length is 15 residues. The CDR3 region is CANSQMSGSTDGYTF. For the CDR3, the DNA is TGTGCCAACAGCCAAATGTCCGGCTCGACTGACGGCTACACCTTC.

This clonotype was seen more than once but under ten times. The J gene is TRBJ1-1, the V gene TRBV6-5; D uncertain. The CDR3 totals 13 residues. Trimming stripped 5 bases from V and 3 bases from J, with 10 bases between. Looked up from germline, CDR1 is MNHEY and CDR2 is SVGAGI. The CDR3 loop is CASSLTDDTEAFF. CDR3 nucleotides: TGTGCCAGCAGTCTTACCGACGACACTGAAGCTTTCTTT.

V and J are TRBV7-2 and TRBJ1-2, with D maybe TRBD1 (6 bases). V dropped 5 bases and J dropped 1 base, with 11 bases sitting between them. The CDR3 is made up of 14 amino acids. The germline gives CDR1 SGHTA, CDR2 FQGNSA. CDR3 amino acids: CASSADSFNYGYTF. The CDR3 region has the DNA TGTGCCAGCAGCGCGGACAGTTTTAACTATGGCTACACCTTC.

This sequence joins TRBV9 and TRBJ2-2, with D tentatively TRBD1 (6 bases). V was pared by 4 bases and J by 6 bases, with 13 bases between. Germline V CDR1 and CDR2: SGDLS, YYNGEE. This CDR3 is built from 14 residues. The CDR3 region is CASSSQGGSGELFF. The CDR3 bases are TGTGCCAGCAGCTCGCAAGGGGGATCCGGGGAGCTGTTTTTT. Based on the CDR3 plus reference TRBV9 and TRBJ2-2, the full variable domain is DSGVTQTPKHLITATGQRVTLRCSPRSGDLSVYWYQQSLDQGLQFLIQYYNGEERAKGNILERFSAQQFPDLHSELNLSSLELGDSALYFCASSSQGGSGELFFGEGSRLTVL.

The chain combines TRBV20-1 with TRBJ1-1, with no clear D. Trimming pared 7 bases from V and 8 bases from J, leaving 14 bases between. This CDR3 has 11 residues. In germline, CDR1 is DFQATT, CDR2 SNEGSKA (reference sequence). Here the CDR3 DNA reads TGCAGTGTCATGGACCTTGGGGAAGCTTTCTTT. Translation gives CSVMDLGEAFF.

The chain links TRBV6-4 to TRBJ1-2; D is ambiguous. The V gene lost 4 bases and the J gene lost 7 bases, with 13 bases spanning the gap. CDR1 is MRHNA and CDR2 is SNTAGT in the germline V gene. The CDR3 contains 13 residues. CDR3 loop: CASSANRGTGYTF. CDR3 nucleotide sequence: TGTGCCAGCAGTGCCAATCGGGGAACTGGCTACACCTTC.

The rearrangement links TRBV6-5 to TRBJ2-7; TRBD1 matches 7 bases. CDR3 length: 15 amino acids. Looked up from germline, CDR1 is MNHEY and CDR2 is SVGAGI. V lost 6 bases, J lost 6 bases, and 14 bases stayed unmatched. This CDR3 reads CASSLQGQVSGEQYF. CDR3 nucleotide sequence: TGTGCCAGCAGCCTACAGGGGCAGGTATCGGGCGAGCAGTACTTC.

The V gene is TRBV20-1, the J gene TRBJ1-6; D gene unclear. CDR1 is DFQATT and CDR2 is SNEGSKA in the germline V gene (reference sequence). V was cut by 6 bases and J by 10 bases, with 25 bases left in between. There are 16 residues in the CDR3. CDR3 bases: TGCAGTGCCCGCCAAGGCAGTGGAAGGAGAGGGTCACCCCTCCACTTT. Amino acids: CSARQGSGRRGSPLHF.

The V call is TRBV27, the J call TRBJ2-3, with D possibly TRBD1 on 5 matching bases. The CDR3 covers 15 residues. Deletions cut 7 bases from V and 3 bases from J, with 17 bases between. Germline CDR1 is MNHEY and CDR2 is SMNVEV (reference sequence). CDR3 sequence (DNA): TGTGCCAGCACCCTAGGGGTCGGTAGAACAGATACGCAGTATTTT. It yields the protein CASTLGVGRTDTQYF.

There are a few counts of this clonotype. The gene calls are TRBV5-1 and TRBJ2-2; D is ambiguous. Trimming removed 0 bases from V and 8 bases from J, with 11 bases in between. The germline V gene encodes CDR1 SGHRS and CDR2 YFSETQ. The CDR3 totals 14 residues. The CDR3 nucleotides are TGCGCCAGCAGCTTGGATACTTCTGCGGGGGAGCTGTTTTTT. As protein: CASSLDTSAGELFF.

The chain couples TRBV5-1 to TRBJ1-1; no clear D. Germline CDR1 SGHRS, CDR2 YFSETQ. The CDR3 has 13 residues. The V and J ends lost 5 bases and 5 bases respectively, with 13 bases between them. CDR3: CASRLNKETEAFF. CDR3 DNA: TGCGCCAGCAGACTAAATAAGGAGACTGAAGCTTTCTTT.

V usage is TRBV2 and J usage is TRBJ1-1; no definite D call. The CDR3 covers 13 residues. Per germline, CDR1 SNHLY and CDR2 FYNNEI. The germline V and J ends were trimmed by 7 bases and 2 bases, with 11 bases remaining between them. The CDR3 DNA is TGTGCCAGCACGTCAGAACCCAACACTGAAGCTTTCTTT. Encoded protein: CASTSEPNTEAFF. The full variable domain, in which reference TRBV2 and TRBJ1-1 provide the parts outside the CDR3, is EPEVTQTPSHQVTQMGQEVILRCVPISNHLYFYWYRQILGQKVEFLVSFYNNEISEKSEIFDDQFSVERPDGSNFTLKIRSTKLEDSAMYFCASTSEPNTEAFFGQGTRLTVV.

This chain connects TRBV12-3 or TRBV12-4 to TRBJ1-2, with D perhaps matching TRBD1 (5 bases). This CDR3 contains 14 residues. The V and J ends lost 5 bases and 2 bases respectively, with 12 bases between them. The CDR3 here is CASSMGLGNYGYTF. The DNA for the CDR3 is TGTGCCAGCAGTATGGGACTTGGGAACTATGGCTACACCTTC.

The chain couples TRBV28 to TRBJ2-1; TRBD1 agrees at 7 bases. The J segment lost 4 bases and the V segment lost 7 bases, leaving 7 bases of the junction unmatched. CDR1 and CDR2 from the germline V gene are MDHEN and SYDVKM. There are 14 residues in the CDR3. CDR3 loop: CASTATGQYNEQFF. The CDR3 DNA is TGTGCCAGCACCGCCACGGGACAGTACAATGAGCAGTTCTTC. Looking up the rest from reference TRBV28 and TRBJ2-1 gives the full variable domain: DVKVTQSSRYLVKRTGEKVFLECVQDMDHENMFWYRQDPGLGLRLIYFSYDVKMKEKGDIPEGYSVSREKKERFSLILESASTNQTSMYLCASTATGQYNEQFFGPGTRLTVL.

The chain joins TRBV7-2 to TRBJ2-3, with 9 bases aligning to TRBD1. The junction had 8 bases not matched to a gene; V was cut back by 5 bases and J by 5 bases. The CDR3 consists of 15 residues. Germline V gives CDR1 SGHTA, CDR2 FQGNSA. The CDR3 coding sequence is TGTGCCAGCAGCCGGACGGGACAGGGCTTAGATACGCAGTATTTT. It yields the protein CASSRTGQGLDTQYF.

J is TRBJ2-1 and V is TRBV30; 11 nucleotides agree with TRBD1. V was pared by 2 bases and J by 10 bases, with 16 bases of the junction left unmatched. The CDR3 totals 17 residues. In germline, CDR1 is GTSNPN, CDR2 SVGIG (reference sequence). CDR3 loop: CAWSPTTRRTGGFEQFF. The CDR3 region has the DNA TGTGCCTGGAGTCCAACGACCAGGAGGACAGGGGGCTTCGAGCAGTTCTTC.

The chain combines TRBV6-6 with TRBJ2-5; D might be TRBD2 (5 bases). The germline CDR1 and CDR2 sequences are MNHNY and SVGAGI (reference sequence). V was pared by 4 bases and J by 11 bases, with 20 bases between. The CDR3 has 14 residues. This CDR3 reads CASSFVLSGGEQYF. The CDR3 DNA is TGTGCCAGCAGTTTCGTACTCTCAGGTGGGGAGCAGTACTTC.

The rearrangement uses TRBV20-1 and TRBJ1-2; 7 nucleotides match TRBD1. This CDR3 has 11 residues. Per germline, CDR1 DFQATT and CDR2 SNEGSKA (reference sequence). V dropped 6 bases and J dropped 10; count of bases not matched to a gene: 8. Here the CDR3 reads CSARQGGDYTF. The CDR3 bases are TGCAGTGCCAGACAGGGAGGTGACTACACCTTC.

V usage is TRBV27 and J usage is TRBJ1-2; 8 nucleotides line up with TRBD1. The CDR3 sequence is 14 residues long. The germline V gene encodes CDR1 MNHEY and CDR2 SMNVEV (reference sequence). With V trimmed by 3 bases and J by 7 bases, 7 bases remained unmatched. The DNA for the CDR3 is TGTGCCAGCAGTTTGGTACAGGGGGACCGTGGCTACACCTTC. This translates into CASSLVQGDRGYTF.